This TCR beta chain was sequenced in a study of T cell repertoires in cytomegalovirus infection. Study at large: Both recently identified HLA-C-restricted and well-studied HLA-B-restricted CMV epitopes were used in the study. Shared public TCR beta signatures pointed to both CMV infection and a matching HLA type.

MiXCR was run by TCRdb on the reads, yielding one entry per CDR3 protein. This table holds about 920,000 distinct CDR3 sequences, under 40% found once. Germline loops: CDR1 SEHNR, CDR2 FQNEAQ (reference sequence). V lost 1 base and J lost 5; bases outside the gene matches: 6. The CDR3 totals 15 residues. Note on this clonotype: Antigen unknown.

V usage is TRBV7-9 and J usage is TRBJ2-7, with TRBD1 matching 9 bases. The specimen comprised cultured CD8+ T cells from PBMCs, sampled from culture after CMV antigen stimulation. This receptor was obtained from a human donor in good health (CMV status not recorded). Some clones in this sample may be carry-over from other donors' samples. CDR3 in amino acids: CASSLGDRGSDEQYV. The CDR3 bases are TGTGCCAGCAGCTTAGGAGACAGGGGGAGCGACGAGCAGTACGTC.